These T cell receptor beta chains were read from a single sample in a study of shared clonotypes between healthy human individuals. TCRdb keeps only in-frame clones here, not all; method: immunoSEQ multiplex PCR. The table has about 2.4 million clones, approximately 90% seen once. Sequences were obtained from naive CD4+ T cells sorted from blood. Source of these receptors: a man between 18 and 29 years old in good health. Each CDR3 is given with its conserved first and last residue. The D gene is left open where the match is weak.

D	V	J	DNA	CDR3
.	TRBV29-1	TRBJ1-2	TGCAGCGCCCCGCGGGGCATTACTGGCTACACCTTC	CSAPRGITGYTF
TRBD2	TRBV11-2	TRBJ2-7	TGTGCCAGCAGCCAAACTAGCGGGAGGGGCGAGCAGTACTTC	CASSQTSGRGEQYF
TRBD2	TRBV7-9	TRBJ2-7	TGTGCCAGCGCCCTAGCGGGGGTCGGCGAGCAGTACTTC	CASALAGVGEQYF
.	TRBV10-3	TRBJ2-7	TGTGCCATCAGTAACAGCACCTACGAGCAGTACTTC	CAISNSTYEQYF
.	TRBV5-1	TRBJ1-4	TGCGCCAGCAGCCCGTCCCTGGGAGAAGAAAAACTGTTTTTT	CASSPSLGEEKLFF
.	TRBV11-3	TRBJ2-1	TGTGCCAGCAGCCCAGGGTACTCCCTGTGGCTCGATGAGCAGTTCTTC	CASSPGYSLWLDEQFF
.	TRBV5-6	TRBJ2-7	TGTGCCAGCAGCTCCCAGGGCTACGAGCAGTACTTC	CASSSQGYEQYF
.	TRBV10-3	TRBJ2-3	TGTGCCATCAGTGCCGACTGGGCCTCGGATACGCAGTATTTT	CAISADWASDTQYF
TRBD1	TRBV6-1	TRBJ2-2	TGTGCCAGCAGTAAACAGGGGGTGAACACCGGGGAGCTGTTTTTT	CASSKQGVNTGELFF
.	TRBV7-9	TRBJ2-1	TGTGCCAGCAGCCCCTCGAGGCCTACAAACAATGAGCAGTTCTTC	CASSPSRPTNNEQFF
.	TRBV10-3	TRBJ2-1	TGTGCCATCAGTGGGGGTAGTTTTGAGCAGTTCTTC	CAISGGSFEQFF
TRBD2	TRBV6-6	TRBJ2-7	TGTGCCAGCAGTTACGAGGGACTAGCGGGAGGAGGCGAGCAGTACTTC	CASSYEGLAGGGEQYF
.	TRBV28	TRBJ2-3	TGTGCCAGCAGTGCCGGGGTCATTGGGGCAGATACGCAGTATTTT	CASSAGVIGADTQYF
.	TRBV5-1	TRBJ2-7	TGCGCCAGCACTACAGGATACGAGCAGTACTTC	CASTTGYEQYF
.	TRBV19	TRBJ2-3	TGTGCCAGTAGTATTACAGGAATCATCTTCTCTAGCACAGATACGCAGTATTTT	CASSITGIIFSSTDTQYF
.	TRBV5-1	TRBJ2-5	TGCGCCAGCAGTATTGGGTGGCAGTTCGAGACCCAGTACTTC	CASSIGWQFETQYF
.	TRBV6-5	TRBJ1-1	TGTGCCAGCAGTTACTCGACAGCGGTGAACACTGAAGCTTTCTTT	CASSYSTAVNTEAFF
.	TRBV6-4	TRBJ2-7	TGTGCCAGCAGTGTCCCGGCTTCCTTAATACACGAGCAGTACTTC	CASSVPASLIHEQYF
.	TRBV10-1	TRBJ2-3	TGCGCCAGCAGTCGCAACACAGATACGCAGTATTTT	CASSRNTDTQYF
.	TRBV25-1	TRBJ2-3	TGTGCCAGCAGTGTGGGGGCCAGCACAGATACGCAGTATTTT	CASSVGASTDTQYF
TRBD1	TRBV5-1	TRBJ2-5	TGCGCCAGCAGCACTGGGACAGGGGGCGAAGAGACCCAGTACTTC	CASSTGTGGEETQYF
TRBD1	TRBV19	TRBJ1-5	TGTGCCAGTAGTCTAGACAGGGGCAATCAGCCCCAGCATTTT	CASSLDRGNQPQHF
.	TRBV15	TRBJ1-2	TGTGCCACCAGCAGAGACAGGGAGAATGGCTACACCTTC	CATSRDRENGYTF